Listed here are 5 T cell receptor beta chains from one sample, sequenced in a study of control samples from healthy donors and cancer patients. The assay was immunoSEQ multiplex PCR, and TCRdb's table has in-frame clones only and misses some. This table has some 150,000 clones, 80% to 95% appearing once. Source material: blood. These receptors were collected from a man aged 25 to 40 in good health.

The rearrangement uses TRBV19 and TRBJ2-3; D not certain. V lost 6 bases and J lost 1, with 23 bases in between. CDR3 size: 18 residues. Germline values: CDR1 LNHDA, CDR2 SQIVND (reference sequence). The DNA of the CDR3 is TGTGCCAGTAGGATCGGGCTAGAGATTAAAGAATGCACAGATACGCAGTATTTT. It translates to CASRIGLEIKECTDTQYF.

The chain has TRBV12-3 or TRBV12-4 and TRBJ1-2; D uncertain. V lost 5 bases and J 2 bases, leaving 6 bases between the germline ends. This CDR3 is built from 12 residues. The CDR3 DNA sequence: TGTGCCAGCAGTACACTAAACTATGGCTACACCTTC. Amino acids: CASSTLNYGYTF.

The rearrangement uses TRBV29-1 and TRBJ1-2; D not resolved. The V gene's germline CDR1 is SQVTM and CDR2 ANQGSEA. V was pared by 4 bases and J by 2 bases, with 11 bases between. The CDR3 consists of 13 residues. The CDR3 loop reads CSVGPGMNYGYTF. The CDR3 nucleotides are TGCAGCGTTGGCCCGGGGATGAACTATGGCTACACCTTC.

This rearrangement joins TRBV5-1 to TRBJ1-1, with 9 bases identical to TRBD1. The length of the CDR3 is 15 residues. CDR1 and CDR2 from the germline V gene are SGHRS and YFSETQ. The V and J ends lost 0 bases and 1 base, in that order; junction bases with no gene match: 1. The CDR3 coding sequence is TGCGCCAGCAGCTTGGCGGGACAGGGGAACACTGAAGCTTTCTTT. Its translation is CASSLAGQGNTEAFF.

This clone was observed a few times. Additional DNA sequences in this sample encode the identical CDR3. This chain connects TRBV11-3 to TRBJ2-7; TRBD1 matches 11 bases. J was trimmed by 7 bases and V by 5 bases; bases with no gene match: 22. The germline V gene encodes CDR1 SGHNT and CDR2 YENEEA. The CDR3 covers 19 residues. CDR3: CASSLISGTGGALWGEQYF. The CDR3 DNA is TGTGCCAGCAGCCTCATATCCGGGACAGGGGGTGCCCTTTGGGGGGAGCAGTACTTC. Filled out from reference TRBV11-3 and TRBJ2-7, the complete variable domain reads EAGVVQSPRYKIIEKKQPVAFWCNPISGHNTLYWYLQNLGQGPELLIRYENEEAVDDSQLPKDRFSAERLKGVDSTLKIQPAELGDSAVYLCASSLISGTGGALWGEQYFGPGTRLTVT.